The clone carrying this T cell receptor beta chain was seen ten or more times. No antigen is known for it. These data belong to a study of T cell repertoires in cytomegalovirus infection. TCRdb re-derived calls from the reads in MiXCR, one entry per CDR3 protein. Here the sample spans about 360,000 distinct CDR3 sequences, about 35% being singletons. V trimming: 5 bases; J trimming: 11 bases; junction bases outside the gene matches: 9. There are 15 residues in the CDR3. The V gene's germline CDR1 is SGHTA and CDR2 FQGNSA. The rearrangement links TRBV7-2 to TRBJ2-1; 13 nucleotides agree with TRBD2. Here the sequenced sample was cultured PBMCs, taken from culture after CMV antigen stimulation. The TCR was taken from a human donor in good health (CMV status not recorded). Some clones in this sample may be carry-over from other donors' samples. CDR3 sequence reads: CASSDQSGLAGKQFF. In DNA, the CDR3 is TGTGCCAGCAGCGATCAATCGGGACTAGCGGGAAAGCAGTTCTTC.